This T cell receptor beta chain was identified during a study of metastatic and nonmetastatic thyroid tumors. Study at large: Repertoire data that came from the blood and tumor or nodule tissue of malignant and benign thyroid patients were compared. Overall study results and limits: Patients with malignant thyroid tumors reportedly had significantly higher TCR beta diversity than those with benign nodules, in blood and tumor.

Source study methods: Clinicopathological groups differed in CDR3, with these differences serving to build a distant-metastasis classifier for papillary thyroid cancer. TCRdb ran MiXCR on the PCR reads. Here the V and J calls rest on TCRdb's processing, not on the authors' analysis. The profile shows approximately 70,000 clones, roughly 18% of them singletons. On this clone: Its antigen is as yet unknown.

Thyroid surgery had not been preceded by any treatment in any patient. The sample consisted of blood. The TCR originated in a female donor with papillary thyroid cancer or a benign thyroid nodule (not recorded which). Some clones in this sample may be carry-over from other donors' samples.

The CDR3 bases are TGTGCCACCATTCCAGGCTGGAACACTGAAGCTTTCTTT. Amino acid sequence: CATIPGWNTEAFF. The V gene is TRBV24-1, the J gene TRBJ1-1; the D is unclear. Germline V lookup: CDR1 KGHDR, CDR2 SFDVKD. This CDR3 contains 13 residues. V was trimmed by 8 bases and J by 1 base, leaving 10 bases between them.